These 30 T cell receptor beta chains originate from one sample sequenced in a study of read filtering for tumor transcriptome and immune sequencing. This library used around 400 ng RNA and molecular barcoded adaptors spanning alpha/delta and beta/gamma chains. TCRdb re-called the reads through MiXCR, storing one row per CDR3 protein. The data contain over 40,000 distinct CDR3 sequences, roughly 12% of them singletons. Sequenced input: a population of CD138-negative cells sorted from bone marrow. The receptors shown here come from a donor at least 40 years old with multiple myeloma.

V is TRBV6-4 and J is TRBJ2-1, with 8 bases that match TRBD1. Germline loops: CDR1 MRHNA, CDR2 SNTAGT. After removal of 5 bases from V and 2 bases from J, the junction contained 8 bases not matched to a gene. The CDR3 consists of 16 residues. CDR3 in DNA: TGTGCCAGCAGTTCCGGAAGGACAGGGACCTACAATGAGCAGTTCTTC. Encoded protein: CASSSGRTGTYNEQFF.

Comments on this clonotype: A junction end diverges from the germline sequence, so it may reflect a read error. CDR3 nucleotides: TGTGCCTGCAGCCAGCCCAAAAGGGAGGATGAGCAGCTCTTC. Translated: CACSQPKREDEQLF. The chain has TRBV6-2 or TRBV6-3 and TRBJ2-1, with a tentative D call TRBD2 (6 bases). CDR1 MNHEY and CDR2 SVGEGT come from the germline V gene. The CDR3 length is 14 residues.

At least ten counts were recorded for this clonotype. The chain couples TRBV30 to TRBJ2-7; D unresolved. Germline CDR1 is GTSNPN and CDR2 is SVGIG (reference sequence). The CDR3 extends over 11 amino acids. Trimming pared 2 bases from V and 8 bases from J, leaving 10 bases between. CDR3 nucleotides: TGTGCCTGGAGTTCCCGTTATCAGCAGTACTTC. The encoded protein is CAWSSRYQQYF.

This clonotype was observed at least ten times. V is TRBV4-3 and J is TRBJ2-2; D not resolved. V was cut by 0 bases and J by 6 bases, with 8 bases left in between. Germline V gene data show CDR1 as LGHNA and CDR2 as YSLEER. This CDR3 comprises 14 residues. CDR3 protein: CASSQDNGSGELFF. CDR3 coding DNA: TGCGCCAGCAGCCAAGATAACGGGTCCGGGGAGCTGTTTTTT.

This clonotype has at least ten counts. The rearrangement links TRBV9 to TRBJ2-1; 9 bases match TRBD2. After removal of 1 base from V and 8 bases from J, the junction contained 4 bases not matched to a gene. Germline V CDR1 and CDR2: SGDLS, YYNGEE. The CDR3 totals 14 residues. CDR3 nucleotides: TGTGCCAGCAGCGTACGCGGGAGGGATGATGAGCAGTTCTTC. Encoded protein: CASSVRGRDDEQFF.

Comment on this clonotype: The CDR3 does not close with the conserved phenylalanine or tryptophan, likely indicating a read error. This chain uses TRBV20-1 with TRBJ2-3; 13 nucleotides line up with TRBD2. The germline V gene has CDR1 DFQATT and CDR2 SNEGSKA (reference sequence). J was trimmed by 5 bases and V by 6 bases; bases with no gene match: 14. The CDR3 totals 17 residues. Here the CDR3 DNA reads TGCAGTGCGGCCACAGAAGGACTAGCGGGAGAGGTAGATACGCAGTATATT. The encoded protein is CSAATEGLAGEVDTQYI.

This clonotype has at least ten counts. J is TRBJ2-3 and V is TRBV12-3 or TRBV12-4; the D gene could be TRBD1 or TRBD2 (7 bases each). V dropped 4 bases and J dropped 14 bases, with 16 bases sitting between them. This CDR3 has 12 amino acids. CDR3 coding DNA: TGTGCCAGCAGTTACCAGGGGGGGCACTGGTATTTT. Its protein product is CASSYQGGHWYF.

This sequence joins TRBV7-6 and TRBJ2-7; D is uncertain. V was shortened by 6 bases and J by 2 bases, with 14 bases between the two germline ends. Germline CDR1 and CDR2: SGHVS and FNYEAQ. This CDR3 comprises 14 residues. The CDR3 spells CASSPLDGAYEQYF. The CDR3 coding sequence is TGTGCCAGCAGTCCTCTGGACGGAGCCTACGAGCAGTACTTC.

This clonotype appeared a single time. The rearrangement links TRBV30 to TRBJ1-1, with D uncertain. CDR3 size: 14 residues. Germline lookup yields CDR1 GTSNPN and CDR2 SVGIG (reference sequence). The ends were cut back, 3 bases at V and 4 bases at J, with 15 bases in the middle. The CDR3 sequence is CAWRGPWLATEAFF. The CDR3 DNA follows: TGTGCCTGGAGAGGTCCGTGGTTGGCCACTGAAGCTTTCTTT.

This clonotype appeared many times. The V gene is TRBV20-1, the J gene TRBJ2-1; perhaps D is TRBD1 or TRBD2 (5 bases each). Trimming took off 6 bases at V and 3 bases at J, with 12 bases between the two ends. The CDR3 is 13 amino acids. Germline-derived CDR1 and CDR2 are DFQATT and SNEGSKA (reference sequence). This chain's CDR3 is CSAIARGYNEQFF. CDR3 DNA sequence: TGCAGTGCCATCGCGAGGGGCTACAATGAGCAGTTCTTC.

This clonotype was counted many times. The V and J genes are TRBV20-1 and TRBJ2-3; 13 bases align to TRBD2. The germline gives CDR1 DFQATT, CDR2 SNEGSKA (reference sequence). This CDR3 has 16 residues. V lost 6 bases and J lost 1; bases outside the gene matches: 7. CDR3 sequence: CSAGTSGITGTDTQYF. CDR3 DNA sequence: TGCAGTGCCGGGACTAGCGGGATTACAGGCACAGATACGCAGTATTTT.

On this clonotype: Being one base from a much bigger clone, this may be a read error. The rearrangement joins TRBV19 to TRBJ2-1, with 7 bases matching TRBD1. V lost 4 bases and J lost 5; bases outside the gene matches: 5. CDR3 length: 14 residues. Germline V gene sequence: CDR1 LNHDA, CDR2 SQIVND (reference sequence). CDR3 residues: CASSKGATHNEQFF. The CDR3 nucleotides are TGTGCCAGTAGTAAGGGGGCTACCCACAATGAGCAGTTCTTC.

A remark on this clonotype: This may be a read error, as it is one base from a much larger clone. This rearrangement joins TRBV5-1 to TRBJ2-3, with D perhaps assigned TRBD1 or TRBD2 (5 bases each). The CDR3 has 14 amino acids. CDR1 and CDR2 from the germline V gene are SGHRS and YFSETQ. CDR3 in amino acids: CASSLSGRSDTRYF. The CDR3 region has the DNA TGCGCCAGCAGCTTGTCGGGACGATCAGATACGCGGTATTTT.

Relative to its sample, this clonotype is medium-sized (0.01 to 0.1%). The DNA of the CDR3 is TGCAGTGCTGGGGGGGGACAGGATAGCGGGAGAAGGCAGTTCTTC. Translating it yields CSAGGGQDSGRRQFF. The V call is TRBV20-1, the J call TRBJ2-1; TRBD2 is a possible D gene (9 bases). The V and J ends lost 5 bases and 12 bases respectively, with 26 bases between them. The CDR3 contains 15 residues. Germline V lookup: CDR1 DFQATT, CDR2 SNEGSKA (reference sequence).

This clonotype has a count of ten or more. The V and J genes are TRBV3-1 and TRBJ1-5; weak D call: TRBD1 (5 bases). Trimming removed 2 bases at V and 1 base at J, with 9 bases between. CDR1 and CDR2 (germline): LGHDT, YNNKEL (reference sequence). The CDR3 is made up of 15 amino acids. This CDR3 is CASSQSGRSNQPQHF. CDR3 sequence (DNA): TGTGCCAGCAGCCAATCGGGACGGAGCAATCAGCCCCAGCATTTT.

This clonotype was counted ten times or more. The gene calls are TRBV14 and TRBJ2-2; D is possibly TRBD1 (6 bases). With 4 bases removed from V and 1 base from J, the gap between germline ends came to 10 bases. Germline V lookup: CDR1 SGHDN, CDR2 FVKESK. CDR3 length equals 15 residues. The DNA of the CDR3 is TGTGCCAGCAGCCGGGACAACTTGAACACCGGGGAGCTGTTTTTT. Residues: CASSRDNLNTGELFF.

The rearrangement links TRBV3-1 to TRBJ1-1; no clear D. Per germline, CDR1 LGHDT and CDR2 YNNKEL (reference sequence). Trimming shortened V by 4 bases and J by 3 bases, and 9 bases separated the two germline ends. The CDR3 totals 13 residues. This chain's CDR3 is CASSLIPYTEAFF. The CDR3 DNA sequence: TGTGCCAGCAGCCTCATTCCGTACACTGAAGCTTTCTTT. Combining the CDR3 with reference TRBV3-1 and TRBJ1-1 gives the whole variable domain DTAVSQTPKYLVTQMGNDKSIKCEQNLGHDTMYWYKQDSKKFLKIMFSYNNKELIINETVPNRFSPKSPDKAHLNLHINSLELGDSAVYFCASSLIPYTEAFFGQGTRLTVV.

This clonotype came up many times. At one end the junction does not follow the germline gene, possibly because of a read error. CDR3 DNA sequence: TGTGCCAGCAGCTTGAACTGGGGAGACACTGAAGCTTTCTTT. Its protein is CASSLNWGDTEAFF. The rearrangement joins TRBV5-1 to TRBJ1-1; D unclear. This CDR3 is 14 amino acids long. The germline CDR1 and CDR2 sequences are SGHRS and YFSETQ.

This clonotype was picked up many times. This chain links TRBV9 with TRBJ2-7; the D gene is possibly TRBD1 (6 bases). Trimming left V 4 bases short and J 0 bases short, with 14 bases between. CDR1 is SGDLS, CDR2 YYNGEE, per germline. This CDR3 spans 15 amino acids. CDR3 coding DNA: TGTGCCAGCAGCCCTTGGGACATGAGCTCCTACGAGCAGTACTTC. It codes for CASSPWDMSSYEQYF. The variable domain in full, with the rest retrieved from reference TRBV9 and TRBJ2-7, is DSGVTQTPKHLITATGQRVTLRCSPRSGDLSVYWYQQSLDQGLQFLIQYYNGEERAKGNILERFSAQQFPDLHSELNLSSLELGDSALYFCASSPWDMSSYEQYFGPGTRLTVT.

The table lists this clonotype with many counts. The chain recombines TRBV6-1 with TRBJ2-3; D not resolved. Trimming took off 4 bases at V and 6 bases at J, with 5 bases between the two ends. The CDR3 loop spans 11 amino acids. The germline V gene encodes CDR1 MNHNS and CDR2 SASEGT. The CDR3 DNA reads TGTGCCAGCAGTGTCTGGGATACGCAGTATTTT. This translates into CASSVWDTQYF.

As concerns this clonotype: A far larger clone differs by one base, so this is likely a read error. The rearrangement joins TRBV11-1 to TRBJ2-3, with D hard to call. Trimming took 5 bases from V and 4 from J, leaving 10 bases between them. Germline V gene sequence: CDR1 SGHAT, CDR2 FQDESV (reference sequence). This CDR3 is 13 amino acids long. CDR3 protein: CASSILSPDTQYF. The CDR3 DNA follows: TGTGCCAGCAGCATACTAAGCCCAGATACGCAGTATTTT.

About this clonotype: A much larger clone sits a single nucleotide away, making a read error possible. This chain links TRBV15 with TRBJ1-5; D may be TRBD1 (5 bases). Germline CDR1 LNHNV, CDR2 YYDKDF (reference sequence). The CDR3 loop spans 16 amino acids. The V gene lost 3 bases and the J gene lost 7 bases, with 19 bases spanning the gap. The CDR3 region has the DNA TGTGCCACCAGCAGTGAGATCCAGGGACGGGGACAGCCCCAGCATTTT. Its translation is CATSSEIQGRGQPQHF.

This clonotype was counted many times. This chain joins TRBV29-1 and TRBJ2-3; 7 bases fit TRBD2. The CDR3 covers 15 residues. The germline gives CDR1 SQVTM, CDR2 ANQGSEA. J lost 0 bases, V lost 5 bases, and 8 bases had no gene match. The CDR3, as DNA: TGCAGCGTTTCGGGGACTACTCAAAGCACAGATACGCAGTATTTT. It encodes CSVSGTTQSTDTQYF.

As concerns this clonotype: A much larger clone differs from this one at a single base, so this may be a read error. The rearrangement uses TRBV5-1 and TRBJ2-3; D unresolved. The J call may be mistaken, given a closer DNA end match to TRBJ1-5. The germline CDR1 and CDR2 sequences are SGHRS and YFSETQ. This CDR3 is built from 18 residues. CDR3 residues: CASSLSFWSSERTDTQHF. Here the CDR3 DNA reads TGCGCCAGCAGCTTGTCTTTCTGGTCTAGCGAACGCACAGATACGCAGCATTTT.

This clonotype has ten or more counts. The chain carries TRBV6-1 and TRBJ1-5; 10 bases map to TRBD1. The V gene's germline CDR1 is MNHNS and CDR2 SASEGT. This CDR3 region has 14 residues. V lost 7 bases to trimming and J lost 2 bases; unmatched junction nucleotides: 2. CDR3 amino acids: CASTGTGGNQPQHF. The DNA of the CDR3 is TGTGCCAGCACTGGGACAGGGGGCAATCAGCCCCAGCATTTT.

This clonotype was recorded at least ten times. The rearrangement links TRBV3-1 to TRBJ2-7; no firm D call. The CDR3 runs to 11 residues. With 4 bases removed from V and 0 bases from J, the gap between germline ends came to 1 base. Germline V gene data show CDR1 as LGHDT and CDR2 as YNNKEL (reference sequence). The CDR3 loop is CASSRSYEQYF. The DNA of the CDR3 is TGTGCCAGCAGCCGCTCCTACGAGCAGTACTTC.

The rearrangement links TRBV4-3 to TRBJ2-7; D is unresolved. This CDR3 has 14 amino acids. CDR1 and CDR2 from the germline V gene are LGHNA and YSLEER. Trimming cost V 5 bases and J 6 bases, with 17 bases left between them. The CDR3 bases are TGCGCCAGCAGCACAAGACCTGGTCGAAGCGAGCAGTACTTC. Translating it yields CASSTRPGRSEQYF.

This clonotype was seen at least ten times. The V call is TRBV3-1, the J call TRBJ2-1, with 9 positions matching TRBD2. Germline CDR1 is LGHDT and CDR2 is YNNKEL (reference sequence). Unmatched junction bases numbered 1, after V lost 4 bases and J lost 0 bases. The CDR3 is 15 amino acids. CDR3 DNA: TGTGCCAGCAGCCCGACTAGCGGCTCCTACAATGAGCAGTTCTTC. Translated: CASSPTSGSYNEQFF.

At least ten counts were recorded for this clonotype. The CDR3 DNA reads as TGTGCCAGCAGTGAAGTATCTAGCGGAAGCACAGATACGCAGTATTTT. Translation gives CASSEVSSGSTDTQYF. J is TRBJ2-3 and V is TRBV2; 7 nucleotides match TRBD2. The germline gives CDR1 SNHLY, CDR2 FYNNEI. The CDR3 has 16 residues. Unmatched junction bases numbered 4, after V lost 1 base and J lost 0 bases. Full variable domain (rest looked up from reference TRBV2 and TRBJ2-3): EPEVTQTPSHQVTQMGQEVILRCVPISNHLYFYWYRQILGQKVEFLVSFYNNEISEKSEIFDDQFSVERPDGSNFTLKIRSTKLEDSAMYFCASSEVSSGSTDTQYFGPGTRLTVL.

This clonotype was observed at least ten times. This chain connects TRBV29-1 to TRBJ2-7, with 7 bases that match TRBD2. The V segment lost 7 bases and the J segment 6 bases; nucleotides outside the gene matches: 6. Germline V lookup: CDR1 SQVTM, CDR2 ANQGSEA. There are 11 residues in the CDR3. The CDR3: CSGKRDAEQYF. The CDR3 DNA sequence: TGCAGCGGAAAGCGGGATGCCGAGCAGTACTTC.